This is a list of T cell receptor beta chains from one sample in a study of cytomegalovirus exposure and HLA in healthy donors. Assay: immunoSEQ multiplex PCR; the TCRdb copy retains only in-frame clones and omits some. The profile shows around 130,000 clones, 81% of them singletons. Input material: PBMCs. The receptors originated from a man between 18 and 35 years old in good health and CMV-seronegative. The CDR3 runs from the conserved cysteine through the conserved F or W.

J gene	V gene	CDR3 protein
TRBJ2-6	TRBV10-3	CAMRSSGANVLTF
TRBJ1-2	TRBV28	CASSLEAAAGYTF
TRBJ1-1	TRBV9	CASRRQHTNTEAFF
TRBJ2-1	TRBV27	CASRRLAGEYYNEQFF
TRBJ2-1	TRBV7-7	CASSLSGGSYNEQFF
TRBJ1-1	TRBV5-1	CASSSGTPNTEAFF
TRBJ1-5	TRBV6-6	CASSHSSPQHF
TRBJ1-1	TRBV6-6	CASSYTGTTEAFF
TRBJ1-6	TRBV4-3	CASSFNQAGTYNSPLHF
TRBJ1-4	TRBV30	CAWSPPPATNEKLFF
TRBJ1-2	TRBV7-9	CASSWPGQGDGYTF
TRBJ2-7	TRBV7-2	CASSLVGGTSYEQYF
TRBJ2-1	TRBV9	CASSVAPSGGASYNEQFF
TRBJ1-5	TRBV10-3	CASRGGLSNPNQPQHF
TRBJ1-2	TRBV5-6	CASSLWGGSYGYTF
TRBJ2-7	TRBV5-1	CASSAAPESITYEQYF
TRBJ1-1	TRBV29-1	CSVYVRANTEAFF
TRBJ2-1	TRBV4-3	CASSQGVRGASYNEQFF
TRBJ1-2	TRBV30	CAWTPKQGYYGYTF
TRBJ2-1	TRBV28	CASSFQLAGGRNEQFF
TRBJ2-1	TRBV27	CASSPGLAPREQFF
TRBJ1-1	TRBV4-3	CASSQDPHRTNTEAFF
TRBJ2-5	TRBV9	CASSVEGAQETQYF
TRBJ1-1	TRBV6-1	CASSRDRGWYTEAFF
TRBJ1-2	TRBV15	CATSRDQGTGWYYGYTF
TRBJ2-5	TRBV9	CASSASGGARSETQYF
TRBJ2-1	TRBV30	CAWTSGGARPHNEQFF
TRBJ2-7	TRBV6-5	CASSWDGGDYEQYF
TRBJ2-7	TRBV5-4	CASSLGGGEYEQYF
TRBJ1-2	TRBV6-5	CASSPGQTFNYGYTF
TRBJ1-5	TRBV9	CASSVGGHNQPQHF
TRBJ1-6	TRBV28	CATHLGRDSPLHF
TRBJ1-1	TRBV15	CATSSPRGPEAFF
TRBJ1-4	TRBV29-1	CSAPGQGTEKLFF
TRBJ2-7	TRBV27	CASGLATPYEQYF
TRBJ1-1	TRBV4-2	CASSQEENRGAFF
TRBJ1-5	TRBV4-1	CASSQIQGYFQPQHF
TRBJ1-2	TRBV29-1	CSVGSPQGKDGYTF
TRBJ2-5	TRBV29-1	CSVVPGPQETQYF
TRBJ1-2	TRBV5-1	CASSQGDLYGYTF
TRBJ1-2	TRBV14	CASRRSGTDLGGYTF
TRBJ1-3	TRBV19	CASSHRGPGGSRSGNTIYF
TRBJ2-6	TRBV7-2	CASSFSVSGANVLTF
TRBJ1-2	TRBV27	CASSPSDSYGYTF
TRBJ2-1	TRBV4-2	CASSQEGTRGGNEQFF
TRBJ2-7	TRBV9	CASSVAPSLDEQYF
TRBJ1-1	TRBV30	CAWTPVDPGSTEAFF
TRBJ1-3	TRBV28	CASSLAGSVPGNTIYF
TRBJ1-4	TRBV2	CASSSDRGREKLFF
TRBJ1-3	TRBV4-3	CASSQGLTGVFNTIYF
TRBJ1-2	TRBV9	CASSPSPAGEGYGYTF
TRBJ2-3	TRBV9	CASSVVTGSESTQYF
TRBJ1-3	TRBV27	CASSSLGGGNTIYF
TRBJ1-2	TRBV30	CAWSVLGAGYTF